These 25 T cell receptor beta chains originate from one sample sequenced in a study of blood T cell repertoires in COVID-19. Repertoires were generated with immunoSEQ multiplex PCR, while TCRdb's copy carries only in-frame clones and drops some. The sample yields 490,000 or so clones, about 85% seen once. Sequenced sample: PBMCs or T cells enriched from blood (not recorded which). These receptors were obtained from a woman aged 60-75 years who had recovered from COVID-19.

The gene calls are TRBV5-6 and TRBJ2-3; tentative D call: TRBD2 (6 bases). Trimming cost V 4 bases and J 4 bases, with 16 bases left between them. There are 15 residues in the CDR3. Germline loops: CDR1 SGHDT, CDR2 YYEEEE. The CDR3 loop is CASSLGDWAPDTQYF. The CDR3, as DNA: TGTGCCAGCAGCCTGGGGGACTGGGCACCAGATACGCAGTATTTT.

This clone was observed a single time. The J gene is TRBJ1-1, the V gene TRBV28; D unclear. Trimming stripped 6 bases from V and 8 bases from J, with 28 bases between. From germline, CDR1 is MDHEN and CDR2 SYDVKM. The CDR3 contains 17 residues. Written as DNA, the CDR3 is TGTGCCAGCAGATCACTCAGCCCCGGGATCCTCGGGGAGGAAGCTTTCTTT. It encodes CASRSLSPGILGEEAFF.

This clone was recorded only once. This rearrangement joins TRBV19 to TRBJ1-1; D is perhaps TRBD1 (6 bases). The CDR3 covers 16 residues. Germline lookup yields CDR1 LNHDA and CDR2 SQIVND (reference sequence). Trimming shortened V by 5 bases and J by 5 bases, and 21 bases separated the two germline ends. DNA of the CDR3: TGTGCCAGTAGTTTCAGGACAGAAGAACTGGGAACTGAAGCTTTCTTT. This codes for CASSFRTEELGTEAFF.

V and J are TRBV7-9 and TRBJ2-1; no clear D. The CDR3 extends over 15 amino acids. The V and J ends lost 5 bases and 0 bases respectively, with 11 bases between them. Germline-derived CDR1 and CDR2 are SEHNR and FQNEAQ (reference sequence). In nucleotides, the CDR3 is TGTGCCAGCAGCGGGCGTACGAGCTCCTACAATGAGCAGTTCTTC. It encodes CASSGRTSSYNEQFF.

This chain uses TRBV4-2 with TRBJ1-5, with 7 positions matching TRBD1. With 0 bases clipped from V and 5 bases from J, the junction kept 4 bases outside the gene matches. The CDR3 extends over 15 amino acids. Germline CDR1 is LGHNA and CDR2 is YNFKEQ. The CDR3 sequence: CASSQDHRGDQPQHF. The CDR3, as DNA: TGTGCCAGCAGCCAAGATCACAGGGGTGATCAGCCCCAGCATTTT.

This clone was detected only a few times. The rearrangement uses TRBV5-4 and TRBJ2-1; tentatively, D is TRBD1 (5 bases). V shed 4 bases and J shed 5 bases, with 13 bases lying between them. This CDR3 is built from 14 residues. CDR1 is SGHNT, CDR2 YYREEE, per germline (reference sequence). CDR3 loop: CASSPDRNNNEQFF. CDR3 sequence (DNA): TGTGCCAGCAGCCCCGACAGAAATAACAATGAGCAGTTCTTC.

The V gene is TRBV5-4, the J gene TRBJ1-1, with D possibly being TRBD1 (5 bases). Germline-derived CDR1 and CDR2 are SGHNT and YYREEE (reference sequence). Trimming cost V 4 bases and J 1 base, with 14 bases left between them. The CDR3 is 15 residues long. CDR3 region: CASSTRGVRNTEAFF. DNA for the CDR3: TGTGCCAGCAGCACCCGGGGGGTGCGGAACACTGAAGCTTTCTTT.

The genes are TRBV5-1 and TRBJ2-1, with a weak D call TRBD1 (5 bases). The CDR3 contains 14 residues. Trimming took off 3 bases at V and 6 bases at J, with 13 bases between the two ends. Germline lookup yields CDR1 SGHRS and CDR2 YFSETQ. This CDR3 reads CASSSNPRGNEQFF. CDR3 DNA: TGCGCCAGCAGCTCTAACCCTAGGGGCAATGAGCAGTTCTTC. Based on the CDR3 plus reference TRBV5-1 and TRBJ2-1, the full variable domain is KAGVTQTPRYLIKTRGQQVTLSCSPISGHRSVSWYQQTPGQGLQFLFEYFSETQRNKGNFPGRFSGRQFSNSRSEMNVSTLELGDSALYLCASSSNPRGNEQFFGPGTRLTVL.

This chain connects TRBV5-1 to TRBJ2-5; 14 nucleotides match TRBD2. From germline, CDR1 is SGHRS and CDR2 YFSETQ. This CDR3 has 17 amino acids. Trimming removed 0 bases from V and 4 bases from J; junction bases left unmatched: 5. The CDR3 DNA reads TGCGCCAGCAGCTTGGCCGGACTAGCGGGGGGCGGAGAGACCCAGTACTTC. Translated: CASSLAGLAGGGETQYF.

The chain carries TRBV7-2 and TRBJ1-6, with D possibly being TRBD1 (5 bases). The V end was cut by 4 bases, the J end by 10 bases, with 11 bases between. Germline CDR1 is SGHTA and CDR2 is FQGNSA. This CDR3 is 13 amino acids long. The CDR3 DNA sequence: TGTGCCAGCAGCTCCAGGGTGGGCTCACCCCTCCACTTT. Translated: CASSSRVGSPLHF.

In nucleotides, the CDR3 is TGTGCCAGTAGCACAGGGGATACTAATGGTTCACCCCTCCACTTT. It codes for CASSTGDTNGSPLHF. This chain connects TRBV19 to TRBJ1-6; 7 bases fit TRBD1. The CDR3 is made up of 15 amino acids. CDR1 and CDR2 from the germline V gene are LNHDA and SQIVND (reference sequence). After removal of 6 bases from V and 9 bases from J, the junction contained 11 bases not matched to a gene.

The CDR3 loop is CASSQLERGPSQETQYF. CDR3 DNA sequence: TGCGCCAGCAGCCAGCTGGAGCGGGGGCCCTCCCAAGAGACCCAGTACTTC. This chain connects TRBV4-1 to TRBJ2-5; 8 bases map to TRBD2. The V gene's germline CDR1 is MGHRA and CDR2 YSYEKL. The CDR3 sequence is 17 residues long. V was clipped by 3 bases and J by 1 base; unmatched bases: 10.

This clone was observed a handful of times. The rearrangement joins TRBV9 to TRBJ2-7, with TRBD1 identical over 7 bases. The CDR3 totals 15 residues. Germline trimming cut 3 bases from V and 2 bases from J; bases unmatched to any gene: 8. The germline CDR1 and CDR2 sequences are SGDLS and YYNGEE. This CDR3 is CASSAPDRSPYEQYF. The CDR3 coding sequence is TGTGCCAGCAGCGCACCGGACAGGAGCCCCTACGAGCAGTACTTC.

This clone was picked up many times. This chain joins TRBV19 and TRBJ2-2; maybe TRBD2 (7 bases). With 5 bases removed from V and 5 bases from J, the gap between germline ends came to 18 bases. CDR3 length: 16 amino acids. Germline CDR1 reads LNHDA; CDR2 reads SQIVND (reference sequence). The CDR3 spells CASSWARGGVTGELFF. As DNA, the CDR3 is TGTGCCAGTAGTTGGGCCCGAGGGGGGGTGACCGGGGAGCTGTTTTTT.

This chain links TRBV27 with TRBJ2-1; D possibly corresponds to TRBD1 (6 bases). Germline V gene lookup returns CDR1 MNHEY and CDR2 SMNVEV (reference sequence). The V end was cut by 8 bases, the J end by 2 bases, with 19 bases between. CDR3 length: 16 residues. CDR3 bases: TGTGCCAGCGGGTTCCCCGGGACAACTACCTACAATGAGCAGTTCTTC. This codes for CASGFPGTTTYNEQFF.

The rearrangement joins TRBV2 to TRBJ1-2, with 8 bases that match TRBD1. J gave up 0 bases and V 9 bases, and 6 bases lay outside the gene matches. The CDR3 loop spans 14 amino acids. Germline V gene sequence: CDR1 SNHLY, CDR2 FYNNEI. CDR3 nucleotides: TGTGCCAGTAACAGGGGGGTGGCTAACTATGGCTACACCTTC. Translated, it gives CASNRGVANYGYTF.

The V call is TRBV3-1 (or the pseudogene TRBV3-2), the J call TRBJ1-6, with 7 bases fitting TRBD1. The CDR3 length is 14 residues. Trimming took 2 bases from V and 9 from J; bases not matched to a gene: 4. Germline V lookup: CDR1 LGHDT, CDR2 YNNKEL (reference sequence). CDR3 residues: CASSQRDSGSPLHF. In DNA form, the CDR3 reads TGTGCCAGCAGCCAACGGGACAGTGGTTCACCCCTCCACTTT.

This clone was detected once. DNA for the CDR3: TGTGCCAGCAGTGCAGGAAGGGGAATGAGCTCCTATAATTCACCCCTCCACTTT. Translated: CASSAGRGMSSYNSPLHF. The chain employs TRBV28 and TRBJ1-6; tentatively, D is TRBD1 (5 bases). The germline CDR1 and CDR2 sequences are MDHEN and SYDVKM. Deletions cut 5 bases from V and 0 bases from J, with 17 bases between. The CDR3 is made up of 18 amino acids.

The genes are TRBV19 and TRBJ1-6; 9 nucleotides match TRBD1. Germline CDR1 is LNHDA and CDR2 is SQIVND (reference sequence). V lost 6 bases, J lost 9 bases, and 6 bases stayed unmatched. The CDR3 has 14 residues. CDR3 coding DNA: TGTGCCAGTAGGACAGGGGGTTTAGGTTCACCCCTCCACTTT. It encodes CASRTGGLGSPLHF.

CDR3 residues: CASSLESSGYNEQFF. The CDR3 DNA reads as TGTGCCAGCAGCTTGGAAAGTTCAGGGTACAATGAGCAGTTCTTC. This chain joins TRBV5-4 and TRBJ2-1; TRBD1 is a possible D gene (5 bases). The CDR3 length is 15 residues. The V gene's germline CDR1 is SGHNT and CDR2 YYREEE (reference sequence). Trimming left V 0 bases short and J 4 bases short, with 11 bases between.

This clone was found once. The CDR3 loop reads CASRTGTGLPDTQYF. CDR3 in DNA: TGTGCCAGCAGAACCGGGACAGGGCTCCCAGATACGCAGTATTTT. This chain uses TRBV6-5 with TRBJ2-3, with 9 bases matching TRBD1. The CDR3 contains 15 residues. J was trimmed by 4 bases and V by 6 bases; bases with no gene match: 8. Germline-derived CDR1 and CDR2 are MNHEY and SVGAGI.

The chain joins TRBV2 to TRBJ1-2; TRBD1 is a possible D gene (6 bases). Germline V CDR1 and CDR2: SNHLY, FYNNEI. V lost 2 bases, J lost 6 bases, and 13 bases lay in between. This CDR3 comprises 14 residues. Here the CDR3 reads CASSELAGVDGYTF. CDR3 sequence (DNA): TGTGCCAGCAGTGAACTGGCAGGGGTTGATGGCTACACCTTC.

A few counts support this clone. The rearrangement uses TRBV3-1 (or the pseudogene TRBV3-2) and TRBJ2-3; D perhaps matches TRBD2 (5 bases). This CDR3 region has 15 residues. Trimming took off 3 bases at V and 4 bases at J, with 14 bases between the two ends. The germline V gene has CDR1 LGHDT and CDR2 YNNKEL (reference sequence). The CDR3 protein is CASSQRTAGADTQYF. CDR3 sequence (DNA): TGTGCCAGCAGCCAGCGGACTGCTGGAGCAGATACGCAGTATTTT.

The chain links TRBV5-5 to TRBJ1-2, with no clear D. The CDR3 contains 14 residues. Germline V gene lookup returns CDR1 SGHKS and CDR2 YYEKEE (reference sequence). V lost 0 bases, J lost 8 bases, and 14 bases lay in between. The CDR3 loop reads CASSLVGTPGGYTF. The CDR3 nucleotides are TGTGCCAGCAGCTTGGTTGGTACTCCGGGGGGCTACACCTTC.

V is TRBV18 and J is TRBJ1-1, with a possible D match to TRBD1 (5 bases). CDR3 length: 13 residues. With 2 bases removed from V and 9 bases from J, the gap between germline ends came to 13 bases. Germline V gene lookup returns CDR1 KGHSH and CDR2 LQKENI. CDR3 coding DNA: TGTGCCAGCTCACCAGATTTGCAGGGCAAAGCTTTCTTT. This codes for CASSPDLQGKAFF.